This is a list of T cell receptor beta chains from one sample in a study of blood T cell repertoires in COVID-19. Clones were sequenced by immunoSEQ multiplex PCR, and TCRdb holds only the in-frame ones, with some missing. The sample records some 150,000 clones, around 83% being singletons. The specimen was peripheral blood. The source of these receptors is an older woman with acute or convalescent COVID-19. The CDR3 runs from the conserved cysteine through the conserved F or W. D genes are given only for firm matches. For some rows the clone size is stated as once, few or many, or as a class when expanded; others skip it.

d_gene	v_gene	abundance	j_gene	CDR3aa	CDR3nt
NA	TRBV11-3	NA	TRBJ1-2	CASSFGEDGYGYTF	TGTGCCAGCAGCTTTGGGGAGGATGGCTATGGCTACACCTTC
TRBD1	TRBV12-3/TRBV12-4	NA	TRBJ1-1	CASSPTGMTEAFF	TGTGCCAGCAGCCCGACAGGGATGACTGAAGCTTTCTTT
NA	TRBV19	NA	TRBJ2-7	CASSEGTGSEQYF	TGTGCCAGTAGTGAAGGAACAGGGTCCGAGCAGTACTTC
TRBD2	TRBV19	NA	TRBJ2-2	CASELPGGDTGELFF	TGTGCCAGTGAACTCCCGGGGGGGGACACCGGGGAGCTGTTTTTT
NA	TRBV6-5	NA	TRBJ1-1	CASSYGGSMNTEAFF	TGTGCCAGCAGTTACGGCGGGTCTATGAACACTGAAGCTTTCTTT
NA	TRBV25-1	NA	TRBJ2-7	CASRWGDGSYEQYF	TGTGCCAGCAGGTGGGGGGACGGTTCCTACGAGCAGTACTTC
TRBD1	TRBV6-6	once	TRBJ1-5	CASSSTGGGGQPQHF	TGTGCCAGCAGCTCCACAGGGGGCGGGGGACAGCCCCAGCATTTT
TRBD1	TRBV29-1	NA	TRBJ2-2	CSALTGRVAGELFF	TGCAGCGCCCTGACAGGGCGAGTTGCCGGGGAGCTGTTTTTT
TRBD2	TRBV28	few	TRBJ2-5	CASSSPDAGRGETQYF	TGTGCCAGCAGTTCGCCTGATGCGGGGCGGGGGGAGACCCAGTACTTC
NA	TRBV4-3	NA	TRBJ2-1	CASSQERQGREQFF	TGCGCCAGCAGCCAAGAAAGGCAGGGGCGTGAGCAGTTCTTC
TRBD2	TRBV19	NA	TRBJ2-5	CASSTTGTIQGTQYF	TGTGCCAGTAGCACCACCGGGACTATCCAAGGGACCCAGTACTTC
NA	TRBV7-2	NA	TRBJ1-2	CASSLGHGYGYTF	TGTGCCAGCAGCTTGGGACACGGCTATGGCTACACCTTC
NA	TRBV5-1	once	TRBJ2-5	CASSLPQETQYF	TGCGCCAGCAGCCTACCCCAAGAGACCCAGTACTTC
NA	TRBV19	few	TRBJ1-3	CASSIRVHGSGNTIYF	TGTGCCAGTAGTATCCGAGTTCACGGGTCTGGAAACACCATATATTTT
NA	TRBV18	NA	TRBJ2-7	CASSPKNEQYF	TGTGCCAGCTCACCTAAAAACGAGCAGTACTTC
NA	TRBV28	NA	TRBJ1-2	CASSRVLANYGYTF	TGTGCCAGCAGTCGAGTACTTGCTAACTATGGCTACACCTTC
NA	TRBV9	NA	TRBJ1-3	CASSVSGWGNTIYF	TGTGCCAGCAGCGTGTCAGGGTGGGGAAACACCATATATTTT
TRBD1	TRBV2	NA	TRBJ2-7	CASNRGPYEQYF	TGTGCCAGCAACAGGGGCCCCTACGAGCAGTACTTC
NA	TRBV18	NA	TRBJ1-2	CASSPLGLNNYGYTF	TGTGCCAGCTCACCGTTGGGGCTTAATAACTATGGCTACACCTTC
TRBD1	TRBV4-1	once	TRBJ1-1	CASSQDPNRGNTEAFF	TGCGCCAGCAGCCAAGATCCTAACAGGGGTAACACTGAAGCTTTCTTT
NA	TRBV12-3/TRBV12-4	NA	TRBJ1-2	CASTLGGEGYTF	TGTGCCAGCACCCTGGGGGGGGAGGGCTACACCTTC
NA	TRBV20-1	NA	TRBJ2-1	CSARIGPGQFF	TGCAGTGCTAGAATTGGCCCGGGGCAGTTCTTC
TRBD2	TRBV3-1/TRBV3-2	once	TRBJ2-7	CAPRAGGPYEQYF	TGTGCCCCCCGAGCGGGGGGCCCCTACGAGCAGTACTTC
TRBD1	TRBV30	NA	TRBJ1-3	CAWTLGQGGHTIYF	TGTGCCTGGACCCTGGGACAGGGAGGGCACACCATATATTTT
NA	TRBV28	NA	TRBJ1-2	CAGQTTSYGYTF	TGTGCCGGACAGACAACGAGCTATGGCTACACCTTC
TRBD1	TRBV7-9	NA	TRBJ1-1	CASSSRQGAEAFF	TGTGCCAGCAGCTCACGGCAGGGGGCTGAAGCTTTCTTT
NA	TRBV5-1	NA	TRBJ2-2	CASTQFRGSDTGELFF	TGCGCCAGCACCCAGTTCAGGGGTTCGGACACCGGGGAGCTGTTTTTT
TRBD1	TRBV12-5	NA	TRBJ2-1	CASGPGTGLNNEQFF	TGTGCTAGTGGCCCCGGGACAGGGCTTAATAATGAGCAGTTCTTC
TRBD1	TRBV19	once	TRBJ2-1	CASRQGGNEQFF	TGTGCCAGCCGACAGGGGGGGAATGAGCAGTTCTTC
TRBD1	TRBV20-1	NA	TRBJ1-4	CSASEGQGGEKLFF	TGCAGTGCTAGTGAAGGACAGGGTGGTGAAAAACTGTTTTTT
NA	TRBV5-1	once	TRBJ2-2	CASSPTTLNTGELFF	TGCGCCAGCAGCCCCACTACCCTGAACACCGGGGAGCTGTTTTTT
NA	TRBV4-2	few	TRBJ1-1	CASRQDTEAFF	TGTGCCAGCAGACAGGACACTGAAGCTTTCTTT
TRBD1	TRBV14	NA	TRBJ1-2	CASSQRDRDYRYTF	TGTGCCAGCAGCCAAAGGGACAGGGATTATCGCTACACCTTC
TRBD1	TRBV28	few	TRBJ1-2	CASSFPPAGGGYTF	TGTGCCAGCAGTTTCCCCCCGGCAGGGGGAGGCTACACCTTC
NA	TRBV5-1	NA	TRBJ1-5	CASSLGTVNQPQHF	TGCGCCAGCAGCTTGGGGACAGTCAATCAGCCCCAGCATTTT
NA	TRBV6-2/TRBV6-3	NA	TRBJ2-7	CASSSGGGHLSYEQYF	TGTGCCAGCAGTTCGGGCGGCGGACACCTCTCCTACGAGCAGTACTTC
TRBD1	TRBV11-3	NA	TRBJ2-7	CASGRSGQGLFVYEQYF	TGTGCCAGCGGGAGGAGTGGACAGGGCTTGTTCGTCTACGAGCAGTACTTC
TRBD1	TRBV5-1	NA	TRBJ1-1	CASSVGQAAEAFF	TGCGCCAGCAGCGTGGGACAGGCGGCTGAAGCTTTCTTT
TRBD2	TRBV28	NA	TRBJ2-5	CASSSGLAGGPQETQYF	TGTGCCAGCAGTTCTGGACTAGCGGGGGGTCCCCAAGAGACCCAGTACTTC
NA	TRBV5-1	NA	TRBJ2-3	CASSFSGNTDTQYF	TGCGCCAGCAGCTTTTCCGGGAACACAGATACGCAGTATTTT
TRBD2	TRBV12-5	NA	TRBJ2-1	CASGLRLAGGPVNEQFF	TGTGCTAGTGGTTTGCGACTAGCGGGGGGCCCGGTAAATGAGCAGTTCTTC
NA	TRBV7-6	NA	TRBJ1-4	CASSPSATNEKLFF	TGTGCCAGCAGCCCAAGCGCAACTAATGAAAAACTGTTTTTT
NA	TRBV5-1	NA	TRBJ2-3	CASSYGQPNTDTQYF	TGCGCCAGCAGCTATGGACAGCCTAACACAGATACGCAGTATTTT
NA	TRBV30	NA	TRBJ1-4	CAWTGLSLNEKLFF	TGTGCCTGGACGGGACTGAGCCTTAATGAAAAACTGTTTTTT
NA	TRBV27	NA	TRBJ1-6	CASSLTGIVNNSPLHF	TGTGCCAGCAGTCTCACAGGGATCGTCAATAATTCACCCCTCCACTTT
NA	TRBV7-2	once	TRBJ2-7	CASSPRRMWAHEQYF	TGTGCCAGCAGCCCTCGCCGCATGTGGGCCCACGAGCAGTACTTC
TRBD1	TRBV9	once	TRBJ1-2	CASSPTGNNYGYTF	TGTGCCAGCAGCCCGACAGGGAATAACTATGGCTACACCTTC
NA	TRBV4-2	NA	TRBJ2-5	CASSQDVAGISTQYF	TGTGCCAGCAGCCAAGACGTGGCGGGGATAAGTACCCAGTACTTC